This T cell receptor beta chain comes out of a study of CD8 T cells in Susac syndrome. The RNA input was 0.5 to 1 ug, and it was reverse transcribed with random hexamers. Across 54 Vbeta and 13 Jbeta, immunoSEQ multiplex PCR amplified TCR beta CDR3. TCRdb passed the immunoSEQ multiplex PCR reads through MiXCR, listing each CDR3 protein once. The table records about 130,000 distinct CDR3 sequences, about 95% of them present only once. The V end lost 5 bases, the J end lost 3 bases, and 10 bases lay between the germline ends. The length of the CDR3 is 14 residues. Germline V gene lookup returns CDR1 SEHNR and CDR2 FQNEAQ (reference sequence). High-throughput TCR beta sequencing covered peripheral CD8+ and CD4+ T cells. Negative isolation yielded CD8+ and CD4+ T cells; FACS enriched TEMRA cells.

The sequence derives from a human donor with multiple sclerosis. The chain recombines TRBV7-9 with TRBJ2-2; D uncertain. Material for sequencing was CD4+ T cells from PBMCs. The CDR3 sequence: CASSPTTDTGELFF. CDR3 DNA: TGTGCCAGCAGCCCCACGACGGACACCGGGGAGCTGTTTTTT.